These 30 T cell receptor beta chains were all obtained from the same sample, sequenced in a study of regulatory T cells in long-lasting Graves disease. Sample time point: newly diagnosed GD, antithyroid drugs for less than 3 months. PBMC RNA served as the TCR library source. In building TCR beta libraries, iRepertoire HTBI primers were used together with Arm-PCR of CDR3 regions. Each CDR3 protein is one row after TCRdb ran MiXCR on the multiplex PCR reads. The table lists about 450,000 distinct CDR3 sequences, approximately 16% of them singletons, with roughly 10% in the top ten. These sequences were also reported in another study, on T cells in Graves' hyperthyroidism and ophthalmopathy.

The sample was peripheral blood mononuclear cells (PBMCs), taken at new diagnosis, from a patient treated with antithyroid drugs. The receptors were sampled from a woman in her 30s with Graves disease.

This clonotype was seen many times. The V and J genes are TRBV6-1 and TRBJ2-3; 9 positions agree with TRBD2. Germline CDR1 and CDR2: MNHNS and SASEGT. The CDR3 extends over 16 amino acids. The trim removed 5 bases at V and 1 base at J, leaving 7 bases unmatched. The CDR3 sequence: CASSQRLAAGTDTQYF. The CDR3 coding sequence is TGTGCCAGCAGTCAGAGACTAGCGGCGGGCACAGATACGCAGTATTTT.

The table lists this clonotype with many counts. The V call is TRBV18, the J call TRBJ2-7, with TRBD2 identical over 10 bases. Losses at the gene ends were 6 bases for V and 3 bases for J; bases not matched to a gene: 8. CDR1 is KGHSH and CDR2 is LQKENI in the germline V gene. The CDR3 is 15 amino acids. The CDR3 nucleotides are TGTGCCAGCTCCCGAGGACTAGCGGTACACTACGAGCAGTACTTC. The encoded protein is CASSRGLAVHYEQYF.

This clonotype was recorded at least ten times. This chain joins TRBV28 and TRBJ2-7, with D tentatively TRBD1 or TRBD2 (6 bases each). The CDR3 totals 13 residues. Germline V gene sequence: CDR1 MDHEN, CDR2 SYDVKM. V lost 6 bases to trimming and J lost 9 bases, with 18 bases between them. CDR3 bases: TGTGCCAGCAGCCCTTGGGGGGCCCCGTTGCAGTACTTC. Its protein is CASSPWGAPLQYF.

On this clonotype itself: This may be a read error, as it is one base from a much larger clone. V usage is TRBV11-2 and J usage is TRBJ1-5; no definite D call. The V and J ends lost 8 bases and 5 bases respectively, with 13 bases between them. The CDR3 is 13 residues long. Germline assignment: CDR1 SGHAT and CDR2 FQNNGV. This chain's CDR3 is CASGHTEHQPQHF. CDR3 coding DNA: TGTGCCAGCGGCCACACTGAACATCAGCCCCAGCATTTT.

This clonotype occurred many times. The chain couples TRBV28 to TRBJ1-6; weak D call: TRBD1 (6 bases). Germline CDR1 is MDHEN and CDR2 is SYDVKM. Trimming took off 5 bases at V and 7 bases at J, with 18 bases between the two ends. The CDR3 is 16 residues long. The chain's CDR3 is CASSPTPVGGNSPLHF. The DNA for the CDR3 is TGTGCCAGCAGTCCTACCCCCGTAGGGGGAAATTCACCCCTCCACTTT. The entire variable domain, with the rest obtained from reference TRBV28 and TRBJ1-6, is as follows: DVKVTQSSRYLVKRTGEKVFLECVQDMDHENMFWYRQDPGLGLRLIYFSYDVKMKEKGDIPEGYSVSREKKERFSLILESASTNQTSMYLCASSPTPVGGNSPLHFGNGTRLTVT.

This clonotype was seen more than once but under ten times. V gene TRBV7-9 combines with J gene TRBJ2-5; D remains unclear. Trimming shortened V by 6 bases and J by 5 bases, and 16 bases separated the two germline ends. CDR1 is SEHNR and CDR2 is FQNEAQ in the germline V gene (reference sequence). This CDR3 contains 14 residues. This CDR3 is CASSQGVDRETQYF. The CDR3 nucleotides read TGTGCCAGCAGTCAAGGTGTGGACCGGGAGACCCAGTACTTC.

This clonotype was seen a handful of times. The V call is TRBV20-1, the J call TRBJ2-7; possibly TRBD1 or TRBD2 for D (7 bases each). The CDR3 consists of 15 residues. Between the trimmed V and J ends, which lost 0 bases and 3 bases, there was a span of 15 bases. In germline, CDR1 is DFQATT, CDR2 SNEGSKA (reference sequence). This CDR3 is CSARDGGGGGYEQYF. In DNA form, the CDR3 reads TGCAGTGCTAGAGATGGGGGAGGGGGCGGCTACGAGCAGTACTTC.

In this sample, this clonotype turned up a few times. The chain recombines TRBV7-9 with TRBJ1-3; a weak D match, TRBD1 (6 bases). V was pared by 5 bases and J by 12 bases, with 23 bases between. CDR3 size: 15 residues. CDR1 is SEHNR and CDR2 is FQNEAQ in the germline V gene (reference sequence). The CDR3 sequence is CASSLGPRGQSNIYF. The CDR3 DNA reads as TGTGCCAGCAGCCTTGGCCCTCGTGGACAGAGCAACATATATTTT.

This clonotype was observed at least ten times. The chain has TRBV20-1 and TRBJ1-4; 9 bases line up with TRBD1. The CDR3 has 14 amino acids. Germline V CDR1 and CDR2: DFQATT, SNEGSKA (reference sequence). V lost 5 bases, J lost 6 bases, and 7 bases stayed unmatched. The CDR3 sequence: CSAPDRGSYEKLFF. The CDR3 DNA is TGCAGTGCTCCGGACAGGGGTTCGTATGAAAAACTGTTTTTT.

This clonotype was seen at least ten times. This chain links TRBV15 with TRBJ1-3; 7 bases map to TRBD1. Unmatched junction bases numbered 10, after V lost 5 bases and J lost 0 bases. In germline, CDR1 is LNHNV, CDR2 YYDKDF (reference sequence). CDR3 length equals 17 residues. The CDR3: CATSHSTGLNSGNTIYF. The CDR3, as DNA: TGTGCCACCAGCCACTCGACAGGGCTGAACTCTGGAAACACCATATATTTT.

In this sample, this clonotype turned up many times. The chain carries TRBV7-8 and TRBJ2-1; D not resolved. CDR1 and CDR2 from the germline V gene are SGHVS and FQNEAQ. Trimming removed 2 bases at V and 0 bases at J, with 5 bases between. The CDR3 runs to 14 residues. The chain's CDR3 is CASSLISSYNEQFF. The CDR3 nucleotides are TGTGCCAGCAGCTTAATAAGCTCCTACAATGAGCAGTTCTTC. Combining the CDR3 with reference TRBV7-8 and TRBJ2-1 gives the whole variable domain GAGVSQSPRYKVAKRGQDVALRCDPISGHVSLFWYQQALGQGPEFLTYFQNEAQLDKSGLPSDRFFAERPEGSVSTLKIQRTQQEDSAVYLCASSLISSYNEQFFGPGTRLTVL.

This clonotype was seen repeatedly, ten times or more. The rearrangement links TRBV27 to TRBJ1-2; possible D gene TRBD1, 5 bases. In germline, CDR1 is MNHEY, CDR2 SMNVEV (reference sequence). The CDR3 contains 15 residues. Trimming left V 5 bases short and J 2 bases short, with 15 bases between. The CDR3 sequence: CASSSPLGGNYGYTF. The CDR3 nucleotides read TGTGCCAGCAGTAGCCCGCTGGGGGGGAACTATGGCTACACCTTC.

This clonotype was counted many times. The V gene is TRBV7-2, the J gene TRBJ2-1; 9 bases agree with TRBD2. This CDR3 comprises 13 residues. CDR1 SGHTA and CDR2 FQGNSA come from the germline V gene. Trimming at V came to 4 bases and at J to 7 bases, leaving 2 bases not matched to a gene. DNA of the CDR3: TGTGCCAGCAGCTCGACTAGCGGAAATGAGCAGTTCTTC. Translation gives CASSSTSGNEQFF. Together with reference TRBV7-2 and TRBJ2-1, the CDR3 gives the full variable domain: GAGVSQSPSNKVTEKGKDVELRCDPISGHTALYWYRQSLGQGLEFLIYFQGNSAPDKSGLPSDRFSAERTGGSVSTLTIQRTQQEDSAVYLCASSSTSGNEQFFGPGTRLTVL.

V and J are TRBV4-1 and TRBJ2-7, with D unresolved. CDR3 length: 15 residues. Germline V gives CDR1 MGHRA, CDR2 YSYEKL. Trimming took 1 base from V and 0 from J, leaving 10 bases between them. CDR3 coding DNA: TGCGCCAGCAGCCAAGGGCAGGATCGCTCCTACGAGCAGTACTTC. Its translation: CASSQGQDRSYEQYF.

This clonotype was picked up many times. The genes are TRBV6-2 or TRBV6-3 and TRBJ1-5, with D possibly being TRBD1 (5 bases). CDR3 length equals 15 residues. V was cut by 6 bases and J by 3 bases, with 15 bases left in between. Germline V lookup: CDR1 MNHEY, CDR2 SVGEGT. The CDR3 is CASSDLRQNNQPQHF. The DNA for the CDR3 is TGTGCCAGCAGCGACCTGCGACAGAACAATCAGCCCCAGCATTTT.

The CDR3 DNA is TGTGCCAGCAGTGACTCCAGGGGAAACTATGGCTACACCTTC. Its protein is CASSDSRGNYGYTF. This chain uses TRBV25-1 with TRBJ1-2, with D perhaps TRBD1 (6 bases). The CDR3 spans 14 residues. Between the trimmed V and J ends, which lost 3 bases and 2 bases, there was a span of 10 bases. The germline gives CDR1 MGHDK, CDR2 SYGVNS.

V is TRBV2 and J is TRBJ2-1, with 9 bases matching TRBD2. This CDR3 region has 13 residues. V shed 6 bases and J 10 bases; nucleotides not matched to a gene: 7. Germline V lookup: CDR1 SNHLY, CDR2 FYNNEI. In DNA form, the CDR3 reads TGTGCCAGCAGGTCCACCCTAGCGGGAGAGCAGTTCTTC. Translation: CASRSTLAGEQFF. Full variable domain (outside the CDR3, taken from reference TRBV2 and TRBJ2-1): EPEVTQTPSHQVTQMGQEVILRCVPISNHLYFYWYRQILGQKVEFLVSFYNNEISEKSEIFDDQFSVERPDGSNFTLKIRSTKLEDSAMYFCASRSTLAGEQFFGPGTRLTVL.

Many counts were recorded for this clonotype. This chain links TRBV29-1 with TRBJ2-3; 7 bases align to TRBD2. Germline V CDR1 and CDR2: SQVTM, ANQGSEA. The CDR3 extends over 14 amino acids. V trimming: 6 bases; J trimming: 1 base; junction bases outside the gene matches: 7. CDR3 sequence (DNA): TGCAGCGTCCCGGGACGGGAGGGCACAGATACGCAGTATTTT. Protein product: CSVPGREGTDTQYF.

To note about this clonotype: A far larger clone is just one base off, so this is likely a read error. The rearrangement uses TRBV7-9 and TRBJ2-1; D gene ambiguous. Germline values: CDR1 SEHNR, CDR2 FQNEAQ (reference sequence). The germline V and J ends were trimmed by 3 bases and 10 bases, with 13 bases remaining between them. The CDR3 totals 13 residues. The CDR3 coding sequence is TGTGCCAGCAGCTTCACGGAAACCTACGAGCAGTTCTTC. This encodes CASSFTETYEQFF. Filled out from reference TRBV7-9 and TRBJ2-1, the complete variable domain reads DTGVSQNPRHKITKRGQNVTFRCDPISEHNRLYWYRQTLGQGPEFLTYFQNEAQLEKSRLLSDRFSAERPKGSFSTLEIQRTEQGDSAMYLCASSFTETYEQFFGPGTRLTVL.

The CDR3 is CASSYTGGPASSYNEQFF. Here the CDR3 DNA reads TGTGCCAGCAGTTACACGGGGGGCCCCGCGAGCTCCTACAATGAGCAGTTCTTC. The chain employs TRBV6-2 or TRBV6-3 and TRBJ2-1, with D maybe TRBD2 (7 bases). From germline, CDR1 is MNHEY and CDR2 SVGEGT. The CDR3 is 18 residues long. Trimming pared 2 bases from V and 0 bases from J, leaving 17 bases between.

The chain couples TRBV6-1 to TRBJ2-3, with 7 positions matching TRBD1. The CDR3 spans 13 residues. Trimming at V came to 7 bases and at J to 4 bases, leaving 5 bases not matched to a gene. Germline V gene lookup returns CDR1 MNHNS and CDR2 SASEGT. CDR3 residues: CASIQQGSDTQYF. The CDR3, as DNA: TGTGCCAGCATCCAACAGGGGTCAGATACGCAGTATTTT.

This clonotype occurred a few times. The V and J genes are TRBV29-1 and TRBJ1-1; no definite D call. Germline assignment: CDR1 SQVTM and CDR2 ANQGSEA. The length of the CDR3 is 12 residues. V lost 7 bases and J 5 bases, leaving 14 bases between the germline ends. CDR3 in amino acids: CSGGSVGTEAFF. In DNA, the CDR3 is TGCAGCGGTGGGTCTGTTGGGACTGAAGCTTTCTTT.

This clonotype was detected ten times or more. The chain recombines TRBV29-1 with TRBJ2-5; TRBD1 agrees at 8 bases. The V segment lost 3 bases and the J segment 4 bases; nucleotides outside the gene matches: 10. Germline values: CDR1 SQVTM, CDR2 ANQGSEA. The CDR3 is made up of 15 amino acids. Here the CDR3 DNA reads TGCAGCGTTGAGGGCGGACAGGGCTTTGGAGAGACCCAGTACTTC. This gives the protein CSVEGGQGFGETQYF.

This clonotype was counted many times. This chain connects TRBV28 to TRBJ1-2, with 9 positions matching TRBD1. Trimming at V came to 3 bases and at J to 6 bases, leaving 8 bases not matched to a gene. From germline, CDR1 is MDHEN and CDR2 SYDVKM. This CDR3 has 15 residues. As DNA, the CDR3 is TGTGCCAGCAGTTTCGCTACAGGGGGCGCAGATGGCTACACCTTC. It encodes CASSFATGGADGYTF.

This clonotype has just a few counts. The chain combines TRBV28 with TRBJ2-2; D might be TRBD1 (5 bases). Trimming removed 6 bases from V and 0 bases from J, with 8 bases in between. CDR3 length: 14 residues. CDR1 MDHEN and CDR2 SYDVKM come from the germline V gene. CDR3 sequence (DNA): TGTGCCAGCAGCCCCAGGGCGAACACCGGGGAGCTGTTTTTT. Translating it yields CASSPRANTGELFF.

As to this clonotype: One end of the junction fails to match germline, which may point to a read error. The chain links TRBV27 to TRBJ1-2; possibly TRBD1 for D (6 bases). The germline V gene encodes CDR1 MNHEY and CDR2 SMNVEV (reference sequence). CDR3 length: 14 amino acids. Here the CDR3 DNA reads TGTGCCAGCAGCTCCCCGACAGGAATGGGTGGCCACACCTTC. This translates into CASSSPTGMGGHTF.

The chain combines TRBV20-1 with TRBJ2-3, with D perhaps TRBD1 or TRBD2 (5 bases each). The CDR3 is 15 residues long. CDR1 is DFQATT and CDR2 is SNEGSKA in the germline V gene (reference sequence). The V end lost 0 bases, the J end lost 5 bases, and 15 bases lay between the germline ends. The CDR3 sequence is CSARDSRDDEDTQYF. CDR3 nucleotide sequence: TGCAGTGCTAGAGATTCCCGGGACGACGAAGATACGCAGTATTTT.

The chain combines TRBV7-6 with TRBJ2-7; D may be TRBD2 (6 bases). V lost 5 bases to trimming and J lost 3 bases, with 14 bases between them. The CDR3 sequence is 14 residues long. Germline CDR1 and CDR2: SGHVS and FNYEAQ. Here the CDR3 reads CASSPGVYIYEQYF. DNA for the CDR3: TGTGCCAGCAGCCCGGGGGTATATATCTACGAGCAGTACTTC.

This clonotype was recorded at least ten times. The chain joins TRBV6-5 to TRBJ1-1; D ambiguous. The CDR3 contains 14 residues. Germline V gives CDR1 MNHEY, CDR2 SVGAGI. Between the trimmed V and J ends, which lost 2 bases and 0 bases, there was a span of 7 bases. The CDR3 region has the DNA TGTGCCAGCAGTTACAGCAGGATGAACACTGAAGCTTTCTTT. It yields the protein CASSYSRMNTEAFF.

This clonotype was counted ten times or more. This chain links TRBV12-3 or TRBV12-4 with TRBJ2-7; 10 bases are a match to TRBD2. The junction had 5 bases not matched to a gene; V was cut back by 2 bases and J by 4 bases. The CDR3 extends over 15 amino acids. CDR3 sequence reads: CASSLTSGTDYEQYF. CDR3 bases: TGTGCCAGCAGTTTAACTAGCGGGACCGATTACGAGCAGTACTTC.